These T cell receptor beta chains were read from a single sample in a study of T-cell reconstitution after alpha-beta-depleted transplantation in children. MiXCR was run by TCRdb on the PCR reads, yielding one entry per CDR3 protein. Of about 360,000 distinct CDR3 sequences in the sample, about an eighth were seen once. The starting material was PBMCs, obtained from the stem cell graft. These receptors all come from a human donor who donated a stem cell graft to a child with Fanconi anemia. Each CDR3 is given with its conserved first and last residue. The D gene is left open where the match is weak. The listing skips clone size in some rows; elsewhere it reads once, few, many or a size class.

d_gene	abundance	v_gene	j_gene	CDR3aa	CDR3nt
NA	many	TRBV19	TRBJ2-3	CASSVTGRFTDTQYF	TGTGCCAGTAGTGTTACAGGGAGGTTCACAGATACGCAGTATTTT
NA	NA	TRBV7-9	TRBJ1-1	CASSPDWTEGNEAFF	TGTGCCAGCAGCCCCGATTGGACAGAGGGGAATGAAGCTTTCTTT
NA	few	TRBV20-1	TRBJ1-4	CSVLSRSENEKLFF	TGCAGTGTTTTGTCGCGTTCCGAGAATGAAAAACTGTTTTTT
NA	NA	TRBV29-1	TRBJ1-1	CSVDTDTEAFF	TGCAGCGTTGACACAGACACTGAAGCTTTCTTT
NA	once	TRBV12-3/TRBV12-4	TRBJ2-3	CASSMKRPISRTDTQYF	TGTGCCAGCAGTATGAAGCGGCCCATTTCCCGCACAGATACGCAGTATTTT
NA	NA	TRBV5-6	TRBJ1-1	CASSLGWILRNTEAFF	TGTGCCAGCAGCTTGGGGTGGATTCTCAGGAACACTGAAGCTTTCTTT
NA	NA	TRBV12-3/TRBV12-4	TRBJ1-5	CASSPPGTTSNQPQHF	TGTGCCAGCAGCCCGCCGGGGACAACTAGCAATCAGCCCCAGCATTTT
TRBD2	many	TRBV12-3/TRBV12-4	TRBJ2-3	CASSSLAGGLTDTQYF	TGTGCCAGCAGTTCGCTAGCGGGGGGCCTCACAGATACGCAGTATTTT
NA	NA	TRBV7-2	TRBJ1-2	CASSLLSTGIFNYGYTF	TGTGCCAGCAGCCTACTATCGACAGGCATATTTAACTATGGCTACACCTTC
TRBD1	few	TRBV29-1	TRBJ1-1	CSANGGQSTLEAFF	TGCAGCGCCAATGGGGGACAGTCAACCCTTGAAGCTTTCTTT
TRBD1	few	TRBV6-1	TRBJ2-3	CASSDPTGSTDTQYF	TGTGCCAGCAGTGATCCGACAGGGAGCACAGATACGCAGTATTTT
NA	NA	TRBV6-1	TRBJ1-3	CASRQTSGNTIYF	TGTGCCAGCAGACAGACCTCTGGAAACACCATATATTTT
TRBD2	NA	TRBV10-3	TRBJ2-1	CAIKGDGGASYNEQFF	TGTGCCATCAAGGGAGACGGGGGGGCCTCCTACAATGAGCAGTTCTTC
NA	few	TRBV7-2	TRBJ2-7	CASSLQGTDSYEQYF	TGTGCCAGCAGCTTACAGGGGACGGACTCCTACGAGCAGTACTTC
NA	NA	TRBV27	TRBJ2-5	CASSSPGAVSQYF	TGTGCCAGCAGTTCACCAGGGGCTGTATCCCAGTACTTC
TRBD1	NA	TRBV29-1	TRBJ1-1	CSVRGQAEAFF	TGCAGCGTTCGAGGACAGGCTGAAGCTTTCTTT
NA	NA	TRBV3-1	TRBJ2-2	CASSLRATVAGELFF	TGTGCCAGCAGCCTCCGAGCGACAGTTGCCGGGGAGCTGTTTTTT
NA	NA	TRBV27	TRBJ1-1	CASSIHPGTEAFF	TGTGCCAGCAGTATACACCCCGGGACTGAAGCTTTCTTT
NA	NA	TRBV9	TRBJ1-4	CASSVEISGGNEKLFF	TGTGCCAGCAGCGTAGAAATAAGTGGGGGGAATGAAAAACTGTTTTTT
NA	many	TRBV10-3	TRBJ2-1	CAIMGGDRLYNEQFF	TGTGCCATCATGGGTGGGGATAGACTGTACAATGAGCAGTTCTTC
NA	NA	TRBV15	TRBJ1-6	CATSRDHLGDLHF	TGTGCCACCAGCAGAGATCATTTAGGGGACCTCCACTTT
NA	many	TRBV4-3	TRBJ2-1	CASSQLTGSNEQFF	TGCGCCAGCAGCCAACTGACAGGAAGCAATGAGCAGTTCTTC